These T cell receptor beta chains were read from a single sample in a study of blood T cell repertoires in COVID-19. The assay was immunoSEQ multiplex PCR, and TCRdb's table has in-frame clones only and misses some. The table lists hundreds of thousands of clones, roughly 91% of them singletons, with roughly a tenth in the top ten. Sequencing was performed on PBMCs or T cells enriched from blood (not recorded which). The receptors stem from a woman between 25 and 40 years old who had recovered from COVID-19. Both conserved end residues are part of each CDR3. A D gene is named only where the DNA matches it firmly. Clone size, where shown, is once, few, many, or a class for clones that have expanded.

j_gene,d_gene,v_gene,abundance,CDR3aa,CDR3nt
TRBJ2-1,-,TRBV7-9,few,CASSLDSYHNEQFF,TGTGCCAGCAGCTTAGATTCCTATCACAATGAGCAGTTCTTC
TRBJ2-1,TRBD2,TRBV11-3,-,CASSSGPAGHEQFF,TGTGCCAGCAGCTCAGGACCAGCGGGACATGAGCAGTTCTTC
TRBJ1-3,-,TRBV7-2,-,CASSSPTGSGNTIYF,TGTGCCAGCAGCTCCCCTACAGGGTCTGGAAACACCATATATTTT
TRBJ2-1,TRBD2,TRBV3-1/TRBV3-2,-,CASSHEIAGGPLINEQFF,TGTGCCAGCAGCCATGAAATCGCGGGAGGGCCGTTAATAAATGAGCAGTTCTTC
TRBJ2-2,TRBD2,TRBV10-1,-,CASSGRAHALNTGELFF,TGCGCCAGCAGCGGGAGGGCCCATGCGTTGAACACCGGGGAGCTGTTTTTT
TRBJ1-2,-,TRBV6-5,-,CASSLNNQGLGGYTF,TGTGCCAGCAGCCTGAACAATCAGGGTCTTGGGGGCTACACCTTC
TRBJ2-5,-,TRBV6-6,-,CASRTANQETQYF,TGTGCCAGCAGGACAGCTAACCAAGAGACCCAGTACTTC
TRBJ2-5,-,TRBV5-1,-,CASSLAREETQYF,TGCGCCAGCAGCTTGGCGAGGGAAGAGACCCAGTACTTC
TRBJ2-3,-,TRBV27,-,CASSPQGPGVDLSTDTQYF,TGTGCCAGCAGTCCACAGGGGCCGGGGGTGGACCTTAGCACAGATACGCAGTATTTT
TRBJ2-3,TRBD2,TRBV9,-,CASSVGGSFVNTQYF,TGTGCCAGCAGCGTAGGCGGGAGTTTTGTAAATACGCAGTATTTT
TRBJ2-1,TRBD1,TRBV7-9,-,CASSPSPGTGRYNEQFF,TGTGCCAGCAGCCCCTCACCCGGGACAGGGAGATACAATGAGCAGTTCTTC
TRBJ2-1,TRBD2,TRBV5-4,-,CASSSGTSVYYNEQFF,TGTGCCAGCAGCTCCGGGACTAGCGTATACTACAATGAGCAGTTCTTC
TRBJ2-7,TRBD1,TRBV7-2,-,CASSSGQGAWEQYF,TGTGCCAGCAGCTCGGGACAGGGGGCTTGGGAGCAGTACTTC
TRBJ2-5,-,TRBV10-3,-,CAISGGSLRAETQYF,TGTGCCATCAGTGGTGGTAGCCTGAGGGCAGAGACCCAGTACTTC
TRBJ2-7,-,TRBV19,-,CASSILGARYEQYF,TGTGCCAGTAGTATTCTGGGGGCCCGCTACGAGCAGTACTTC
TRBJ2-5,-,TRBV6-5,-,CASSYLASAYQETQYF,TGTGCCAGCAGTTACCTGGCTAGCGCTTACCAAGAGACCCAGTACTTC
TRBJ2-1,TRBD2,TRBV27,-,CASSPFSGRVTEQFF,TGTGCCAGCAGTCCCTTTTCCGGGAGGGTCACTGAGCAGTTCTTC
TRBJ1-3,-,TRBV7-9,-,CASGDLRSGNTIYF,TGTGCCAGTGGGGACTTAAGATCTGGAAACACCATATATTTT
TRBJ1-2,TRBD1,TRBV19,-,CASSQLQGNYGYTF,TGTGCCAGTAGTCAGCTACAGGGGAACTATGGCTACACCTTC
TRBJ2-7,-,TRBV5-1,-,CASSLAALSYEQYF,TGCGCCAGCAGTTTAGCGGCCTTATCCTACGAGCAGTACTTC
TRBJ2-7,-,TRBV25-1,-,CALPGIPYEQYF,TGTGCCCTCCCGGGGATCCCCTACGAGCAGTACTTC
TRBJ2-3,TRBD2,TRBV10-3,-,CAISLSPSGSDTQYF,TGTGCCATCAGTCTGAGCCCTAGCGGGTCAGATACGCAGTATTTT
TRBJ2-1,TRBD2,TRBV6-5,-,CASQSGGGNEQFF,TGTGCCAGCCAGTCGGGAGGCGGTAATGAGCAGTTCTTC
TRBJ2-2,-,TRBV25-1,few,CASSLLATGELFF,TGTGCCAGCAGTTTACTAGCAACCGGGGAGCTGTTTTTT
TRBJ2-7,TRBD2,TRBV4-1,-,CASSQGSSGRALPYEQYF,TGCGCCAGCAGCCAAGGGAGTAGCGGGAGGGCGCTACCCTACGAGCAGTACTTC